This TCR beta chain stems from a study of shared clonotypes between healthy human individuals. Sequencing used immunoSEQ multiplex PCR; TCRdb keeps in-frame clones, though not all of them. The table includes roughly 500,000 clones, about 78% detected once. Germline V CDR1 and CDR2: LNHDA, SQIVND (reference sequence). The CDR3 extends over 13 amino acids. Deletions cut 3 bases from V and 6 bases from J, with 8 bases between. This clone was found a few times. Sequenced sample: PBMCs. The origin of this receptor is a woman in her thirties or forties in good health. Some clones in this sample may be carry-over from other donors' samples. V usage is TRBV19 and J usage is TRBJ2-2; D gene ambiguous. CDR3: CASSMDVPGELFF. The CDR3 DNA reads TGTGCCAGTAGTATGGACGTTCCCGGGGAGCTGTTTTTT.